The 29 T cell receptor beta chains listed next were all sequenced from one sample in a study of cytomegalovirus exposure and HLA in healthy donors. The PCR was carried out with 60 Vbeta primers and 13 Jbeta primers. Data came from immunoSEQ multiplex PCR; TCRdb stores just in-frame clones and leaves some out. The sample includes around 59,000 clones, under 90% seen only once; the top ten take about 4%. Sequencing used PBMCs. The receptors stem from a woman aged 40 to 49 in good health and CMV-seronegative.

The V and J genes are TRBV10-3 and TRBJ2-7; TRBD1 agrees at 7 bases. Germline V gives CDR1 ENHRY, CDR2 SYGVKD. The V segment lost 4 bases and the J segment 3 bases; nucleotides outside the gene matches: 9. The CDR3 totals 15 residues. This chain's CDR3 is CAISAFRDSFYEQYF. DNA for the CDR3: TGTGCCATCAGTGCTTTCCGGGACAGCTTCTACGAGCAGTACTTC.

This clone was seen more than once but under ten times. This sequence joins TRBV5-4 and TRBJ2-1; 10 nucleotides match TRBD2. Germline-derived CDR1 and CDR2 are SGHNT and YYREEE (reference sequence). V trimming: 0 bases; J trimming: 3 bases; junction bases outside the gene matches: 9. There are 18 residues in the CDR3. The CDR3 loop is CASSLDGGGTSDYNEQFF. CDR3 nucleotides: TGTGCCAGCAGCTTGGACGGTGGTGGGACTAGCGACTACAATGAGCAGTTCTTC.

The rearrangement uses TRBV9 and TRBJ2-2; maybe TRBD1 (6 bases). There are 15 residues in the CDR3. Trimming cost V 0 bases and J 0 bases, with 6 bases left between them. Germline V lookup: CDR1 SGDLS, CDR2 YYNGEE. CDR3 residues: CASSVGQANTGELFF. Written as DNA, the CDR3 is TGTGCCAGCAGCGTAGGACAGGCGAACACCGGGGAGCTGTTTTTT.

The chain couples TRBV6-6 to TRBJ1-1; D gene uncertain. Per the germline V gene, CDR1 is MNHNY and CDR2 is SVGAGI (reference sequence). The V end was cut by 7 bases, the J end by 0 bases, with 6 bases between. The CDR3 length is 12 residues. The CDR3, as DNA: TGTGCCAGCACCCCCATGAACACTGAAGCTTTCTTT. Protein product: CASTPMNTEAFF.

The V and J genes are TRBV4-3 and TRBJ2-7; 8 bases line up with TRBD2. Looked up from germline, CDR1 is LGHNA and CDR2 is YSLEER. V gave up 1 base and J gave up 2 bases; unmatched junction bases: 4. CDR3 length equals 15 residues. The CDR3 here is CASSQVPGLAYEQYF. CDR3 bases: TGCGCCAGCAGCCAAGTACCGGGACTAGCCTACGAGCAGTACTTC.

This clone was observed a few times. V and J are TRBV5-1 and TRBJ2-3; 8 bases fit TRBD2. Germline CDR1 and CDR2: SGHRS and YFSETQ. This CDR3 is built from 14 residues. The V and J ends lost 4 bases and 2 bases, in that order; junction bases with no gene match: 3. The CDR3 DNA reads TGCGCCAGCAGCCTTAGCGGGATCACAGATACGCAGTATTTT. Its translation is CASSLSGITDTQYF.

The V call is TRBV13, the J call TRBJ2-7; a weak D match, TRBD1 (6 bases). This CDR3 has 14 residues. Per germline, CDR1 PRHDT and CDR2 FYEKMQ (reference sequence). Trimming pared 3 bases from V and 5 bases from J, leaving 14 bases between. In nucleotides, the CDR3 is TGTGCCAGCAGCTTGGGGGCCCTTGATAACGAGCAGTACTTC. This gives the protein CASSLGALDNEQYF.

This clone was seen only once. This rearrangement joins TRBV5-6 to TRBJ1-1; 8 bases line up with TRBD1. The V and J ends lost 0 bases and 3 bases, in that order; junction bases with no gene match: 4. CDR1 SGHDT and CDR2 YYEEEE come from the germline V gene. This CDR3 comprises 15 residues. In DNA form, the CDR3 reads TGTGCCAGCAGCTTGGGGGACAGGAGATACACTGAAGCTTTCTTT. Its protein product is CASSLGDRRYTEAFF.

V is TRBV7-3 and J is TRBJ1-1; 8 positions match TRBD1. CDR3 length equals 15 residues. Germline trimming cut 5 bases from V and 0 bases from J; bases unmatched to any gene: 5. Germline V lookup: CDR1 SGHTA, CDR2 FQGTGA. The CDR3 coding sequence is TGTGCCAGCAGCCCCGCGACAGGGGTGAACACTGAAGCTTTCTTT. It codes for CASSPATGVNTEAFF. The variable domain in full, completed from reference TRBV7-3 and TRBJ1-1, reads GAGVSQTPSNKVTEKGKYVELRCDPISGHTALYWYRQSLGQGPEFLIYFQGTGAADDSGLPNDRFFAVRPEGSVSTLKIQRTERGDSAVYLCASSPATGVNTEAFFGQGTRLTVV.

This clone has a single count. V is TRBV18 and J is TRBJ1-1, with 7 bases identical to TRBD1. The CDR3 sequence is 13 residues long. Germline V gene data show CDR1 as KGHSH and CDR2 as LQKENI. Losses at the gene ends were 8 bases for V and 5 bases for J; bases not matched to a gene: 8. In DNA, the CDR3 is TGTGCCAGCGGGGAAAGGGGGCGGACTGAAGCTTTCTTT. Translation: CASGERGRTEAFF.

The chain has TRBV14 and TRBJ2-1, with 7 bases that match TRBD1. Germline CDR1 and CDR2: SGHDN and FVKESK. This CDR3 contains 14 residues. The V gene end was trimmed by 4 bases and the J gene end by 7 bases; junction bases not matched to a gene: 7. The CDR3: CASSRRDSLNEQFF. CDR3 coding DNA: TGTGCCAGCAGCCGCCGGGACAGCTTAAATGAGCAGTTCTTC.

This chain connects TRBV27 to TRBJ2-1, with TRBD2 matching 11 bases. V trimming: 2 bases; J trimming: 7 bases; junction bases outside the gene matches: 10. The CDR3 spans 17 residues. The germline gives CDR1 MNHEY, CDR2 SMNVEV (reference sequence). The chain's CDR3 is CASSLNFGRTSGNEQFF. The CDR3 DNA follows: TGTGCCAGCAGTTTAAATTTCGGGCGGACTAGCGGGAATGAGCAGTTCTTC.

This chain joins TRBV6-4 and TRBJ1-2, with TRBD1 identical over 10 bases. V shed 3 bases, J shed 8 bases, and the junction held 6 bases outside the gene matches. The CDR3 totals 14 residues. CDR1 is MRHNA and CDR2 is SNTAGT in the germline V gene. CDR3 nucleotide sequence: TGTGCCAGCAGTGAGTCTGGGACAGGGGACGGCTACACCTTC. It codes for CASSESGTGDGYTF.

The gene calls are TRBV6-5 and TRBJ2-7, with TRBD1 as a possible D gene (6 bases). The germline V gene has CDR1 MNHEY and CDR2 SVGAGI. V was clipped by 2 bases and J by 6 bases, with 17 bases between them. This CDR3 region has 15 residues. CDR3 loop: CASSYAPDRQVEQYF. CDR3 DNA: TGTGCCAGCAGTTACGCCCCCGACAGACAGGTCGAGCAGTACTTC.

This clone was recorded a few times. The chain has TRBV7-9 and TRBJ2-3, with a tentative D call TRBD2 (6 bases). This CDR3 comprises 16 residues. Trimming removed 1 base from V and 0 bases from J, with 11 bases in between. Germline loops: CDR1 SEHNR, CDR2 FQNEAQ (reference sequence). The CDR3 here is CASSLVASASTDTQYF. CDR3 nucleotides: TGTGCCAGCAGCTTAGTTGCTAGCGCAAGCACAGATACGCAGTATTTT.

The genes are TRBV7-9 and TRBJ2-3, with no clear D. The germline V gene encodes CDR1 SEHNR and CDR2 FQNEAQ (reference sequence). The CDR3 runs to 15 residues. Deletions cut 5 bases from V and 1 base from J, with 13 bases between. Here the CDR3 DNA reads TGTGCCAGCAGCGCCGCTCAGGCCGGCACAGATACGCAGTATTTT. Translated: CASSAAQAGTDTQYF.

The chain couples TRBV28 to TRBJ2-2, with D maybe TRBD1 (6 bases). The CDR3 extends over 14 amino acids. The germline V gene encodes CDR1 MDHEN and CDR2 SYDVKM. V lost 6 bases and J lost 1, with 9 bases in between. The CDR3 sequence: CASRQQGNTGELFF. The CDR3 DNA sequence: TGTGCCAGCAGGCAACAGGGGAACACCGGGGAGCTGTTTTTT. The full variable domain, rest sourced from reference TRBV28 and TRBJ2-2, is DVKVTQSSRYLVKRTGEKVFLECVQDMDHENMFWYRQDPGLGLRLIYFSYDVKMKEKGDIPEGYSVSREKKERFSLILESASTNQTSMYLCASRQQGNTGELFFGEGSRLTVL.

This chain connects TRBV29-1 to TRBJ2-7, with 12 nucleotides matching TRBD1. Looked up from germline, CDR1 is SQVTM and CDR2 is ANQGSEA. CDR3 length: 15 residues. Losses at the gene ends were 6 bases for V and 3 bases for J; bases not matched to a gene: 9. CDR3 sequence: CSVTGTGGGVYEQYF. As DNA, the CDR3 is TGCAGCGTCACCGGGACAGGGGGCGGCGTCTACGAGCAGTACTTC.

The V call is TRBV7-8, the J call TRBJ1-4; possible D gene TRBD1, 6 bases. The germline V and J ends were trimmed by 5 bases and 3 bases, with 13 bases remaining between them. From germline, CDR1 is SGHVS and CDR2 FQNEAQ. The CDR3 consists of 15 residues. Here the CDR3 reads CASSPRDTSNEKLFF. DNA of the CDR3: TGTGCCAGCAGCCCACGGGACACTTCTAATGAAAAACTGTTTTTT.

This sequence joins TRBV2 and TRBJ1-5; D not certain. V was clipped by 6 bases and J by 5 bases, with 8 bases between them. Germline V gene lookup returns CDR1 SNHLY and CDR2 FYNNEI. There are 12 residues in the CDR3. The CDR3 reads CASSSRDQPQHF. The DNA of the CDR3 is TGTGCCAGCAGCTCGAGGGATCAGCCCCAGCATTTT.

The rearrangement uses TRBV5-1 and TRBJ1-2, with 7 bases aligning to TRBD1. CDR1 and CDR2 from the germline V gene are SGHRS and YFSETQ. V lost 4 bases to trimming and J lost 0 bases; unmatched junction nucleotides: 3. The CDR3 consists of 14 residues. Written as DNA, the CDR3 is TGCGCCAGCAGCCTAACAGGGGCTAACTATGGCTACACCTTC. Protein product: CASSLTGANYGYTF.

The chain carries TRBV28 and TRBJ2-2, with 9 bases matching TRBD1. The J segment lost 6 bases and the V segment lost 4 bases, leaving 9 bases of the junction unmatched. Germline CDR1 MDHEN, CDR2 SYDVKM. The CDR3 has 16 residues. The DNA for the CDR3 is TGTGCCAGCAGTTCTGCAGCCCGGACAGGGGCCGGGGAGCTGTTTTTT. As protein: CASSSAARTGAGELFF.

The chain joins TRBV5-1 to TRBJ2-2, with D possibly being TRBD1 (5 bases). This CDR3 has 14 residues. V dropped 0 bases and J dropped 8 bases, with 11 bases sitting between them. The germline V gene encodes CDR1 SGHRS and CDR2 YFSETQ. DNA for the CDR3: TGCGCCAGCAGCTTGGCGCCTAACAGGGGGGAGCTGTTTTTT. Its translation: CASSLAPNRGELFF.

The chain carries TRBV5-1 and TRBJ2-5; 11 bases fit TRBD2. The germline gives CDR1 SGHRS, CDR2 YFSETQ. This CDR3 region has 17 residues. V trimming: 4 bases; J trimming: 5 bases; junction bases outside the gene matches: 13. The CDR3 sequence: CASSRGTSGGAAETQYF. CDR3 DNA: TGCGCCAGCAGCCGGGGGACTAGCGGAGGGGCGGCGGAGACCCAGTACTTC.

The chain couples TRBV7-9 to TRBJ1-5; TRBD1 agrees at 8 bases. This CDR3 has 15 amino acids. After removal of 5 bases from V and 6 bases from J, the junction contained 9 bases not matched to a gene. The germline gives CDR1 SEHNR, CDR2 FQNEAQ (reference sequence). The CDR3 DNA follows: TGTGCCAGCAGCACTGGACAGGGAACAAGTCAGCCCCAGCATTTT. Its protein product is CASSTGQGTSQPQHF.

The rearrangement links TRBV27 to TRBJ2-1, with 8 bases fitting TRBD1. After removal of 3 bases from V and 7 bases from J, the junction contained 8 bases not matched to a gene. CDR3 size: 15 residues. Per the germline V gene, CDR1 is MNHEY and CDR2 is SMNVEV (reference sequence). CDR3: CASSLSRGLGNEQFF. Written as DNA, the CDR3 is TGTGCCAGCAGTTTGAGCAGGGGGCTTGGGAATGAGCAGTTCTTC.

This rearrangement joins TRBV6-5 to TRBJ2-7, with D tentatively TRBD2 (5 bases). This CDR3 has 16 residues. Germline CDR1 is MNHEY and CDR2 is SVGAGI. Trimming removed 4 bases from V and 1 base from J, with 17 bases in between. DNA for the CDR3: TGTGCCAGCAGTTTCCCGCGGAGGACGGAGTCCTACGAGCAGTACTTC. Translating it yields CASSFPRRTESYEQYF.

The chain couples TRBV9 to TRBJ2-1, with 7 nucleotides matching TRBD1. This CDR3 comprises 16 residues. Germline V CDR1 and CDR2: SGDLS, YYNGEE. The V gene end was trimmed by 0 bases and the J gene end by 6 bases; junction bases not matched to a gene: 9. In nucleotides, the CDR3 is TGTGCCAGCAGCGTAGAGACAGGGATGTTGTTCAATGAGCAGTTCTTC. Amino acids: CASSVETGMLFNEQFF. The full variable domain, with the rest looked up from reference TRBV9 and TRBJ2-1, is DSGVTQTPKHLITATGQRVTLRCSPRSGDLSVYWYQQSLDQGLQFLIQYYNGEERAKGNILERFSAQQFPDLHSELNLSSLELGDSALYFCASSVETGMLFNEQFFGPGTRLTVL.

The rearrangement uses TRBV13 and TRBJ1-2, with D possibly being TRBD1 (6 bases). Germline-derived CDR1 and CDR2 are PRHDT and FYEKMQ (reference sequence). This CDR3 is 15 amino acids long. Trimming shortened V by 4 bases and J by 5 bases, and 17 bases separated the two germline ends. Here the CDR3 reads CASSSITLGAYGYTF. In nucleotides, the CDR3 is TGTGCCAGCAGCTCGATCACCCTGGGGGCATATGGCTACACCTTC.